This T cell receptor beta chain was recorded in a study of cytomegalovirus exposure and HLA in healthy donors. PCR primers comprised 60 Vbeta and 13 Jbeta primers. Libraries were prepared by immunoSEQ multiplex PCR; TCRdb keeps only in-frame clonotypes and omits some of them. The table includes about 120,000 clones, under 90% detected once. The CDR3 has 12 amino acids. The germline CDR1 and CDR2 sequences are SGHTA and FQGNSA. Trimming left V 1 base short and J 5 bases short, with 5 bases between. This clone was seen only once. Its specificity is unknown. The study, taken as a whole, reports: It is likely that the observed cluster of highly shared sequence variants was a sequencing artifact.

The TCR sequence derives from a middle-aged woman in good health and CMV-seronegative. Specimen: PBMCs. The chain combines TRBV7-2 with TRBJ2-5; D ambiguous. DNA of the CDR3: TGTGCCAGCAGCTTAGTCTTGGAGACCCAGTACTTC. Its protein product is CASSLVLETQYF.